Shown below are 19 T cell receptor beta chains from a single sample sequenced in a study of PD-1 blockade in classical Hodgkin lymphoma. Time point noted: cycle 4 day 1 (C4D1), after more than five weeks of nivolumab. Every single patient, without exception, relapsed after autologous stem cell transplantation, and brentuximab vedotin exposure varied. Through magnetic negative selection, CD8+ T cells were separated from PBMCs that had been thawed. Sequenced by immunoSEQ multiplex PCR; TCRdb stores in-frame clones only, minus some. Among about 19,000 clones listed, about nine tenths were seen once. The specimen was CD8+ T cells from blood, collected before the fourth cycle of nivolumab. These receptors all stem from a human donor with classical Hodgkin lymphoma.

This CDR3 is CASSFLGTGGEINQPQHF. CDR3 DNA: TGTGCCAGCAGTTTTCTGGGGACAGGGGGCGAAATCAATCAGCCCCAGCATTTT. V and J are TRBV28 and TRBJ1-5, with TRBD1 matching over 12 bases. J was trimmed by 3 bases and V by 3 bases; bases with no gene match: 9. The CDR3 loop spans 18 amino acids. The germline gives CDR1 MDHEN, CDR2 SYDVKM. Full variable domain (outside the CDR3, taken from reference TRBV28 and TRBJ1-5): DVKVTQSSRYLVKRTGEKVFLECVQDMDHENMFWYRQDPGLGLRLIYFSYDVKMKEKGDIPEGYSVSREKKERFSLILESASTNQTSMYLCASSFLGTGGEINQPQHFGDGTRLSIL.

The chain joins TRBV2 to TRBJ2-1; D gene ambiguous. CDR1 SNHLY and CDR2 FYNNEI come from the germline V gene. Trimming pared 5 bases from V and 11 bases from J, leaving 16 bases between. The CDR3 covers 13 residues. Written as DNA, the CDR3 is TGTGCCAGCAGTCCCTTATCATCCGGACAGCAGTTCTTC. It translates to CASSPLSSGQQFF.

As DNA, the CDR3 is TGTGCCATCCTGGTCCGGGAAGCTTTCTTT. Protein: CAILVREAFF. V is TRBV2 and J is TRBJ1-1; D is unresolved. V lost 10 bases and J 8 bases, leaving 11 bases between the germline ends. Germline V lookup: CDR1 SNHLY, CDR2 FYNNEI. The CDR3 has 10 amino acids.

The chain has TRBV4-1 and TRBJ1-1; D unclear. Looked up from germline, CDR1 is MGHRA and CDR2 is YSYEKL. The CDR3 is 15 residues long. Trimming shortened V by 1 base and J by 4 bases, and 13 bases separated the two germline ends. CDR3 loop: CASSQGIGFATEAFF. In nucleotides, the CDR3 is TGCGCCAGCAGCCAAGGCATAGGCTTCGCCACTGAAGCTTTCTTT.

The V and J genes are TRBV5-1 and TRBJ2-1; no clear D gene. Per germline, CDR1 SGHRS and CDR2 YFSETQ. The CDR3 has 16 amino acids. The V gene lost 1 base and the J gene lost 9 bases, with 20 bases spanning the gap. The CDR3 DNA reads as TGCGCCAGCAGCTTGACCTCCTTCCCATCCAAGGCTGAGCAGTTCTTC. This codes for CASSLTSFPSKAEQFF.

This clone was recorded once. This CDR3 is CASSEEFSGIAEQFF. Here the CDR3 DNA reads TGTGCCAGCAGTGAAGAGTTTAGCGGGATAGCCGAGCAGTTCTTC. The chain recombines TRBV2 with TRBJ2-1; 8 bases line up with TRBD2. This CDR3 region has 15 residues. Germline lookup yields CDR1 SNHLY and CDR2 FYNNEI. V lost 1 base to trimming and J lost 10 bases; unmatched junction nucleotides: 9.

CDR3 sequence reads: CASSVPSPLDYNEQFF. CDR3 sequence (DNA): TGCGCCAGCAGTGTCCCATCCCCGTTAGACTACAATGAGCAGTTCTTC. The V call is TRBV10-2, the J call TRBJ2-1, with D unresolved. Germline V gene data show CDR1 as WSHSY and CDR2 as SAAADI. CDR3 length: 16 amino acids. The V and J ends lost 4 bases and 3 bases respectively, with 16 bases between them.

V usage is TRBV25-1 and J usage is TRBJ1-1; D is ambiguous. Trimming took 2 bases from V and 1 from J, leaving 8 bases between them. Germline CDR1 reads MGHDK; CDR2 reads SYGVNS. The CDR3 is 14 amino acids. Here the CDR3 reads CASSEMDKNTEAFF. The CDR3 DNA sequence: TGTGCCAGCAGTGAAATGGATAAGAACACTGAAGCTTTCTTT. The full variable domain, completed using reference TRBV25-1 and TRBJ1-1, is EADIYQTPRYLVIGTGKKITLECSQTMGHDKMYWYQQDPGMELHLIHYSYGVNSTEKGDLSSESTVSRIRTEHFPLTLESARPSHTSQYLCASSEMDKNTEAFFGQGTRLTVV.

V gene TRBV5-1 combines with J gene TRBJ1-2; 7 bases are a match to TRBD1. The CDR3 is 13 residues long. Germline values: CDR1 SGHRS, CDR2 YFSETQ. V trimming: 2 bases; J trimming: 8 bases; junction bases outside the gene matches: 6. The CDR3 DNA sequence: TGCGCCAGCAGCTTTCCAGGGGGTGTCGGCTACACCTTC. Protein: CASSFPGGVGYTF.

The CDR3 nucleotides read TGTGCCATCGAGACAGAGCGCTGGAACACTGAAGCTTTCTTT. Protein sequence: CAIETERWNTEAFF. The chain carries TRBV2 and TRBJ1-1; D possibly corresponds to TRBD1 (5 bases). V was shortened by 10 bases and J by 1 base, with 16 bases between the two germline ends. The CDR3 loop spans 14 amino acids. Looked up from germline, CDR1 is SNHLY and CDR2 is FYNNEI.

The J gene is TRBJ2-1, the V gene TRBV7-6; tentative D call: TRBD2 (5 bases). Germline V lookup: CDR1 SGHVS, CDR2 FNYEAQ. V lost 4 bases and J 5 bases, leaving 9 bases between the germline ends. The CDR3 totals 13 residues. The CDR3 spells CASSSDGDNEQFF. As DNA, the CDR3 is TGTGCCAGCAGCTCGGACGGGGACAATGAGCAGTTCTTC.

This chain connects TRBV10-1 to TRBJ1-2; D gene ambiguous. Germline lookup yields CDR1 WNHNN and CDR2 SYGVQD (reference sequence). This CDR3 comprises 13 residues. Trimming took off 3 bases at V and 8 bases at J, with 13 bases between the two ends. In DNA, the CDR3 is TGCGCCAGCAGTGAAGGTCGTGTTCAAGGCTACACCTTC. Protein: CASSEGRVQGYTF.

The gene calls are TRBV19 and TRBJ1-3; D is uncertain. The length of the CDR3 is 15 residues. Per the germline V gene, CDR1 is LNHDA and CDR2 is SQIVND (reference sequence). The ends were cut back, 6 bases at V and 0 bases at J, with 12 bases in the middle. Here the CDR3 reads CASRPAARSGNTIYF. The DNA of the CDR3 is TGTGCCAGTAGACCGGCTGCCCGCTCTGGAAACACCATATATTTT.

V is TRBV11-1 and J is TRBJ1-4; tentative D call: TRBD1 (5 bases). The germline V gene encodes CDR1 SGHAT and CDR2 FQDESV (reference sequence). The CDR3 has 15 amino acids. V was trimmed by 5 bases and J by 5 bases, leaving 15 bases between them. The CDR3 loop is CASSVSGTANEKLFF. The CDR3 nucleotides are TGTGCCAGCAGCGTCTCCGGGACTGCGAATGAAAAACTGTTTTTT.

This sequence joins TRBV28 and TRBJ2-7; TRBD2 aligns across 13 bases. The length of the CDR3 is 16 residues. CDR1 MDHEN and CDR2 SYDVKM come from the germline V gene. Unmatched junction bases numbered 6, after V lost 1 base and J lost 6 bases. The CDR3 region has the DNA TGTGCCAGCAGTTTATTAACTAGCGGGAGGGGCAGCGAGCAGTACTTC. Its translation is CASSLLTSGRGSEQYF.

The chain employs TRBV9 and TRBJ2-7, with 7 nucleotides matching TRBD2. Per the germline V gene, CDR1 is SGDLS and CDR2 is YYNGEE. V dropped 0 bases and J dropped 4; count of bases not matched to a gene: 7. The CDR3 contains 15 residues. The CDR3 is CASSVAAGRGYEQYF. CDR3 DNA sequence: TGTGCCAGCAGCGTAGCAGCGGGGAGAGGGTACGAGCAGTACTTC.

The chain links TRBV6-6 to TRBJ1-5; perhaps TRBD1 as D (5 bases). This CDR3 region has 16 residues. V was trimmed by 0 bases and J by 11 bases, leaving 20 bases between them. Germline V gene data show CDR1 as MNHNY and CDR2 as SVGAGI (reference sequence). In nucleotides, the CDR3 is TGTGCCAGCAGTTACTCGAGAGGGGCGGGGGAGGCAACCCAGCATTTT. Its translation: CASSYSRGAGEATQHF.

The genes are TRBV5-5 and TRBJ1-4, with 8 bases identical to TRBD1. This CDR3 contains 14 residues. V was clipped by 5 bases and J by 4 bases; unmatched bases: 4. Germline CDR1 reads SGHKS; CDR2 reads YYEKEE (reference sequence). CDR3 in amino acids: CASSGRGLNEKLFF. The CDR3 DNA sequence: TGTGCCAGCAGTGGCAGGGGGCTTAATGAAAAACTGTTTTTT.

V is TRBV9 and J is TRBJ2-1, with D possibly TRBD2 on 6 matching bases. Trimming left V 2 bases short and J 3 bases short, with 9 bases between. The germline V gene encodes CDR1 SGDLS and CDR2 YYNGEE. The CDR3 has 14 residues. The CDR3 is CASSVEGLYNEQFF. CDR3 in DNA: TGTGCCAGCAGCGTTGAGGGACTCTACAATGAGCAGTTCTTC.